A single sample gave rise to the 3 T cell receptor beta chains below, sequenced in a study of tumor-infiltrating lymphocytes in primary liver carcinoma. Bulk tissue was left unsorted, and RNA and DNA were co-extracted from 20-30 mg of it. Constant-region priming of approximately 500 ng total RNA yielded TCR beta cDNA. ARM-PCR, slightly modified, supplied the TCR beta libraries through three nested multiplex PCR rounds. With TRBV1-TRBV30 forward primers and a C-beta reverse primer, the first two PCR rounds were run for around 10 cycles each. From the multiplex PCR reads, TCRdb called clonotypes with MiXCR, one entry per CDR3 protein. The table lists tens of thousands of distinct CDR3 sequences, 60% to 85% of them singletons, with over 25% in the top ten. Sequences were obtained from liver tumor tissue from sampling region 5. As for subset: tumor region T5, tumor centre. The receptors were gathered from a man aged 40-50 years with primary liver carcinoma and hepatitis B virus infection.

As to this clonotype: The junction differs from germline at one of its ends, possibly a read error. The chain combines TRBV29-1 with TRBJ2-3; 8 nucleotides agree with TRBD2. Germline V gene data show CDR1 as SQVTM and CDR2 as ANQGSEA. The CDR3 totals 15 residues. The CDR3 here is CSVGSAGGHTDTQYF. The CDR3 DNA sequence: TGCAGTGTTGGGTCCGCGGGGGGACACACAGATACGCAATATTTT.

The chain employs TRBV7-8 and TRBJ2-1; TRBD1 aligns across 9 bases. The CDR3 is 16 residues long. Germline CDR1 and CDR2: SGHVS and FQNEAQ. V lost 5 bases, J lost 12 bases, and 17 bases stayed unmatched. For the CDR3, the DNA is TGTGCCAGCAGCAGAAGGGACAGGGCATCCTACGATGGGCAGTTCTTC. Amino acid sequence: CASSRRDRASYDGQFF.

Concerning this clonotype itself: Since the CDR3 does not end with the conserved phenylalanine or tryptophan, this likely comes from a read error. This chain links TRBV19 with TRBJ2-7; 7 nucleotides agree with TRBD2. The CDR3 has 15 residues. The trim removed 1 base at V and 5 bases at J, leaving 8 bases unmatched. Germline assignment: CDR1 LNHDA and CDR2 SQIVND (reference sequence). CDR3 nucleotides: TGTGCCAGTAGTATAGTCCAGGGAGGGGTCCACGAGCAGTACTTA. Its translation: CASSIVQGGVHEQYL.